These 20 T cell receptor beta chains originate from one sample sequenced in a study of blood T cell repertoires in COVID-19 (dated by TCRdb to 2018 to 2021). Library construction relied on the immunoSEQ multiplex PCR assay. Entries here come from immuneACCESS through TCRdb and include only in-frame sequences with V and J called. Some clones fail to appear in such tables; in the studies checked, an unresolved V gene covers under half of the shortfall, and the cause of the remainder is unknown. Recorded for this sample are approximately 81,000 clones; about four fifths of them occurred a single time. Together, the top ten hold around 7.2% of the sample. Sequenced material: peripheral blood. These receptors all stem from a human donor in a cohort sampled during active COVID-19.

The chain is built from TRBV29-1 and TRBJ1-2, with 8 positions matching TRBD1. The CDR3 is made up of 11 amino acids. The germline V gene encodes CDR1 SQVTM and CDR2 ANQGSEA. In DNA, the CDR3 is TGCACCACCTCCCCGGGACAGGTCTACACCTTC. It specifies CTTSPGQVYTF.

This chain links TRBV10-3 with TRBJ2-1; 9 bases are a match to TRBD2. The V gene end was trimmed by 7 bases and the J gene end by 8 bases; junction bases not matched to a gene: 9. Germline values: CDR1 ENHRY, CDR2 SYGVKD. This CDR3 is built from 14 residues. This CDR3 is CAIKGGGASYEQFF. The CDR3 nucleotides are TGTGCCATCAAAGGCGGGGGGGCTTCCTATGAGCAGTTCTTC.

This chain uses TRBV19 with TRBJ1-5, with D maybe TRBD1 (5 bases). CDR3 size: 15 residues. Trimming stripped 4 bases from V and 7 bases from J, with 17 bases between. CDR1 and CDR2 from the germline V gene are LNHDA and SQIVND (reference sequence). Written as DNA, the CDR3 is TGTGCCAGTAGTACAGGCGGCGGGGCAGGGCAGCCCCAGCATTTT. It specifies CASSTGGGAGQPQHF.

This chain connects TRBV11-2 to TRBJ1-2; 7 bases are a match to TRBD1. This CDR3 is built from 16 residues. J was trimmed by 5 bases and V by 0 bases; bases with no gene match: 9. Germline lookup yields CDR1 SGHAT and CDR2 FQNNGV. CDR3 sequence: CASSLDRRAGGYGYTF. CDR3 nucleotide sequence: TGTGCCAGCAGCTTAGATCGAAGGGCAGGGGGTTATGGCTACACCTTC.

This chain uses TRBV2 with TRBJ1-1, with 8 bases identical to TRBD1. V shed 0 bases and J 11 bases; nucleotides not matched to a gene: 5. CDR1 SNHLY and CDR2 FYNNEI come from the germline V gene. The CDR3 has 13 amino acids. CDR3 sequence: CASSEASRGHAFF. For the CDR3, the DNA is TGTGCCAGCAGTGAAGCTAGCAGGGGGCATGCTTTCTTT. Looking up the rest from reference TRBV2 and TRBJ1-1 gives the full variable domain: EPEVTQTPSHQVTQMGQEVILRCVPISNHLYFYWYRQILGQKVEFLVSFYNNEISEKSEIFDDQFSVERPDGSNFTLKIRSTKLEDSAMYFCASSEASRGHAFFGQGTRLTVV.

V gene TRBV4-1 combines with J gene TRBJ2-6, with D tentatively TRBD2 (6 bases). The CDR3 loop spans 13 amino acids. Germline CDR1 and CDR2: MGHRA and YSYEKL. Trimming took 2 bases from V and 14 from J, leaving 13 bases between them. In DNA, the CDR3 is TGCGCCAGCAGCCAAAGACTGGGGGGACTCCTGACTTTC. Protein: CASSQRLGGLLTF.

The V gene is TRBV3-1 (or the pseudogene TRBV3-2), the J gene TRBJ2-6; D gene uncertain. CDR1 is LGHDT, CDR2 YNNKEL, per germline (reference sequence). This CDR3 region has 13 residues. Deletions cut 5 bases from V and 3 bases from J, with 5 bases between. The CDR3: CASSTGGANVLTF. CDR3 bases: TGTGCCAGCAGCACTGGTGGGGCCAACGTCCTGACTTTC.

The V call is TRBV5-4, the J call TRBJ2-7; TRBD1 matches at 7 bases. Losses at the gene ends were 3 bases for V and 0 bases for J; bases not matched to a gene: 0. Germline V gene sequence: CDR1 SGHNT, CDR2 YYREEE (reference sequence). This CDR3 is built from 13 residues. The CDR3 DNA follows: TGTGCCAGCAGCTGGACAGGCTCCTACGAGCAGTACTTC. Its protein product is CASSWTGSYEQYF.

This clone was seen more than once but under ten times. This chain links TRBV4-1 with TRBJ2-7, with TRBD1 matching 8 bases. The CDR3 is 15 residues long. Trimming cost V 1 base and J 2 bases; bases outside gene matches: 4. Germline CDR1 and CDR2: MGHRA and YSYEKL. This chain's CDR3 is CASSQGAGGPYEQYF. The CDR3 DNA follows: TGCGCCAGCAGCCAAGGGGCAGGGGGCCCCTACGAGCAGTACTTC.

The V call is TRBV5-1, the J call TRBJ2-7; 12 bases align to TRBD2. The V and J ends lost 3 bases and 7 bases, in that order; junction bases with no gene match: 8. Germline V gene lookup returns CDR1 SGHRS and CDR2 YFSETQ. The CDR3 contains 15 residues. CDR3 protein: CASSSTLAGGGEQYF. In DNA form, the CDR3 reads TGCGCCAGCAGCTCTACACTAGCGGGGGGCGGTGAGCAGTACTTC.

The V call is TRBV5-6, the J call TRBJ2-1, with 7 bases lining up with TRBD1. From germline, CDR1 is SGHDT and CDR2 YYEEEE. After removal of 5 bases from V and 2 bases from J, the junction contained 7 bases not matched to a gene. This CDR3 is built from 15 residues. Written as DNA, the CDR3 is TGTGCCAGCAGTTTCCCAGGGGGAACCTACAATGAGCAGTTCTTC. It is translated as CASSFPGGTYNEQFF. Looking up the rest from reference TRBV5-6 and TRBJ2-1 gives the full variable domain: DAGVTQSPTHLIKTRGQQVTLRCSPKSGHDTVSWYQQALGQGPQFIFQYYEEEERQRGNFPDRFSGHQFPNYSSELNVNALLLGDSALYLCASSFPGGTYNEQFFGPGTRLTVL.

This clone was observed a few times. V usage is TRBV29-1 and J usage is TRBJ2-2; 7 positions match TRBD1. V shed 3 bases and J 7 bases; nucleotides not matched to a gene: 5. The CDR3 sequence is 13 residues long. Germline CDR1 is SQVTM and CDR2 is ANQGSEA. The CDR3, as DNA: TGCAGCGTTGACGGACAGGCGAACGGGGAGCTGTTTTTT. It specifies CSVDGQANGELFF.

V usage is TRBV25-1 and J usage is TRBJ1-6, with 11 bases identical to TRBD1. With 6 bases clipped from V and 6 bases from J, the junction kept 7 bases outside the gene matches. The CDR3 has 16 residues. Germline CDR1 MGHDK, CDR2 SYGVNS. The CDR3 nucleotides read TGTGCCAGCAGAGGGACAGGGGGATTTTTTAATTCACCCCTCCACTTT. Translating gives CASRGTGGFFNSPLHF.

The gene calls are TRBV2 and TRBJ2-3, with 12 bases lining up with TRBD1. This CDR3 is built from 14 residues. V dropped 10 bases and J dropped 1; count of bases not matched to a gene: 3. The germline V gene encodes CDR1 SNHLY and CDR2 FYNNEI. The CDR3 nucleotides read TGTGCCACAGGGACAGGGGGCGGCACAGATACGCAGTATTTT. Protein sequence: CATGTGGGTDTQYF. Filled out from reference TRBV2 and TRBJ2-3, the complete variable domain reads EPEVTQTPSHQVTQMGQEVILRCVPISNHLYFYWYRQILGQKVEFLVSFYNNEISEKSEIFDDQFSVERPDGSNFTLKIRSTKLEDSAMYFCATGTGGGTDTQYFGPGTRLTVL.

The V call is TRBV24-1, the J call TRBJ2-3; D possibly corresponds to TRBD2 (7 bases). The ends were cut back, 4 bases at V and 5 bases at J, with 24 bases in the middle. Per germline, CDR1 KGHDR and CDR2 SFDVKD. The CDR3 runs 18 residues. The CDR3, as DNA: TGTGCCACCAGTGACCCCCCTGGGGGGGCGGAGGGAGGAGATACGCAGTATTTT. Amino acid sequence: CATSDPPGGAEGGDTQYF.

The chain combines TRBV10-2 with TRBJ2-5, with 8 bases lining up with TRBD2. The junction had 2 bases not matched to a gene; V was cut back by 4 bases and J by 1 base. The CDR3 spans 14 residues. Germline-derived CDR1 and CDR2 are WSHSY and SAAADI. The CDR3 sequence: CASSGGGLQETQYF. CDR3 coding DNA: TGCGCCAGCAGTGGCGGGGGGCTCCAAGAGACCCAGTACTTC.

The V gene is TRBV10-1, the J gene TRBJ2-1; 7 positions agree with TRBD2. The germline V gene encodes CDR1 WNHNN and CDR2 SYGVQD (reference sequence). The J segment lost 9 bases and the V segment lost 4 bases, leaving 12 bases of the junction unmatched. The CDR3 has 15 amino acids. This CDR3 is CASSAAPGGIGEQFF. CDR3 DNA: TGCGCCAGCAGTGCCGCGCCGGGGGGAATTGGTGAGCAGTTCTTC.

The rearrangement joins TRBV19 to TRBJ1-2; 7 bases line up with TRBD1. The CDR3 sequence is 13 residues long. CDR1 LNHDA and CDR2 SQIVND come from the germline V gene (reference sequence). Unmatched junction bases numbered 9, after V lost 10 bases and J lost 4 bases. The CDR3 sequence: CATELTGTYGYTF. DNA for the CDR3: TGTGCCACCGAACTGACAGGGACCTATGGCTACACCTTC.

This sequence joins TRBV29-1 and TRBJ1-1, with 8 bases fitting TRBD1. There are 13 residues in the CDR3. Germline lookup yields CDR1 SQVTM and CDR2 ANQGSEA. Trimming cost V 5 bases and J 0 bases; bases outside gene matches: 2. CDR3 in DNA: TGCAGCGTTAGGGACAGGCTGAACACTGAAGCTTTCTTT. Amino acid sequence: CSVRDRLNTEAFF.

The rearrangement links TRBV7-9 to TRBJ1-5; TRBD1 matches at 10 bases. CDR3 length equals 15 residues. Per germline, CDR1 SEHNR and CDR2 FQNEAQ (reference sequence). Losses at the gene ends were 2 bases for V and 4 bases for J; bases not matched to a gene: 2. This CDR3 reads CASSLWTGGNQPQHF. In DNA, the CDR3 is TGTGCCAGCAGCTTATGGACAGGGGGGAATCAGCCCCAGCATTTT.